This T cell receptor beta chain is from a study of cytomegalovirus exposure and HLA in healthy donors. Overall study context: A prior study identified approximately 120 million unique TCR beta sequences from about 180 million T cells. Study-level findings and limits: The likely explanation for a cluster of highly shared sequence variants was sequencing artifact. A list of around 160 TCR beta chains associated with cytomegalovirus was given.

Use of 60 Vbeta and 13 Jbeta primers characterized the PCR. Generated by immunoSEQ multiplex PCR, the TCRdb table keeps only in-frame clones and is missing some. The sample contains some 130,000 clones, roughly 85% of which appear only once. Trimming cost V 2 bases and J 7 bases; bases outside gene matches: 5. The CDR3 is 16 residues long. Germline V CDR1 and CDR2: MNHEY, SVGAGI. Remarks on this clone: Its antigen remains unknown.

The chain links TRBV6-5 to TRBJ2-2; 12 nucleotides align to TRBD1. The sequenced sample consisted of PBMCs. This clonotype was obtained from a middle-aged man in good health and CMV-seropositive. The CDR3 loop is CASSYGTGGVVGELFF. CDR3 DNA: TGTGCCAGCAGTTACGGGACAGGGGGCGTCGTCGGGGAGCTGTTTTTT.